This TCR beta chain came from a study of blood T cells in healthy people across ages. This clonotype was picked up a small number of times. The junction departs from germline at one end; a sequencing error may be responsible. Per germline, CDR1 LGHNA and CDR2 YSLEER. The CDR3 has 14 amino acids. The authors ran a second PCR of about 6 to 11 cycles using a sample-barcoded 5' primer and a J-beta primer mix. TCRdb used MiXCR to reprocess the 5' RACE reads, holding one entry per CDR3 protein. The sample lists about 970,000 distinct CDR3 sequences, 45% to 60% occurring once. This sequence joins TRBV4-3 and TRBJ2-3; D might be TRBD2 (5 bases). The source of this sequence is a woman aged 60-70 years in good health. The sequenced sample consisted of blood. The CDR3, as DNA: TGTGCCAGCAGCCAAGAGGGCGGCACAGATACGCAGTATTTT. Translation: CASSQEGGTDTQYF.